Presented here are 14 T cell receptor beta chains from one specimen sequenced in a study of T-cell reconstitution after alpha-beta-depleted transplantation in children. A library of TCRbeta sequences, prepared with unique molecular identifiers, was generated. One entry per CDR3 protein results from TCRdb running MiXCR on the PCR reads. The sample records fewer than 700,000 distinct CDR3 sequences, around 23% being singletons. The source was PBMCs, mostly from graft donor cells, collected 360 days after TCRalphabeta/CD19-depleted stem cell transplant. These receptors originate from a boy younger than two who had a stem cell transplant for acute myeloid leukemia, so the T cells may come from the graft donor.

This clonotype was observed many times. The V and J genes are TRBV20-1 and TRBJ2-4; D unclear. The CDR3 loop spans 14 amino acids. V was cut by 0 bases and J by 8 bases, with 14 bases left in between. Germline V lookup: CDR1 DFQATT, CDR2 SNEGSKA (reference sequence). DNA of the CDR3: TGCAGTGCTAGAGACGAACACTTCGTAGACATTCAGTACTTC. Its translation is CSARDEHFVDIQYF.

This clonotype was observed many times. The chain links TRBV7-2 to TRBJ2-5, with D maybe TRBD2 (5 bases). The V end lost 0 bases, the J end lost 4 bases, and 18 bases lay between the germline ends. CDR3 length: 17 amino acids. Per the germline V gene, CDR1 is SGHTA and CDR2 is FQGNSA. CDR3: CASSLAVRARDGETQYF. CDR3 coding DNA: TGTGCCAGCAGCTTAGCAGTGCGCGCCCGGGATGGAGAGACCCAGTACTTC.

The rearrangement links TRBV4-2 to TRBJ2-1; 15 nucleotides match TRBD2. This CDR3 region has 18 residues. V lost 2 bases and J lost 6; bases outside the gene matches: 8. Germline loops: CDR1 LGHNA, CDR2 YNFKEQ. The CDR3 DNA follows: TGTGCCAGCAGCCAAACCCGGACTAGCGGGGGGGACTCCAATGAGCAGTTCTTC. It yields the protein CASSQTRTSGGDSNEQFF.

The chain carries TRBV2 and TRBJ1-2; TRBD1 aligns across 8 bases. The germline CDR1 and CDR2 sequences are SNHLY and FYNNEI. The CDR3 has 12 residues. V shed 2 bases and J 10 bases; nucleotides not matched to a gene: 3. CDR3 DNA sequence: TGTGCCAGCAGTGAACGTCAGGGGGCCTACACCTTC. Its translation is CASSERQGAYTF.

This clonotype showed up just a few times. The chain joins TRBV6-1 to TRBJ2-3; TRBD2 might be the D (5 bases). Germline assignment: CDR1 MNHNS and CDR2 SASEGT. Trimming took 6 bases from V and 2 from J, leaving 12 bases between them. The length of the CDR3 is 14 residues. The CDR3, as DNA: TGTGCCAGCAGCCAAAGGAGGACCACAGATACGCAGTATTTT. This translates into CASSQRRTTDTQYF.

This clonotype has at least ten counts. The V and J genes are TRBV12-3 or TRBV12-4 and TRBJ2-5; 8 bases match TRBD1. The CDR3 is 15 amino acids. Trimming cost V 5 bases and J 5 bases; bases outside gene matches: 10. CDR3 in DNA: TGTGCCAGCAGTCCGGTACAGGGGGTAGTTGAGACCCAGTACTTC. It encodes CASSPVQGVVETQYF.

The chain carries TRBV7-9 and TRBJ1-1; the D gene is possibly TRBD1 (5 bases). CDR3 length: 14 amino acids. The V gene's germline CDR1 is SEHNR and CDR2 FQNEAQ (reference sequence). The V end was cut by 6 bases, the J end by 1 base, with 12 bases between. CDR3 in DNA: TGTGCCAGCAGGGTAGGGACGGCGAACACTGAAGCTTTCTTT. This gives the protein CASRVGTANTEAFF.

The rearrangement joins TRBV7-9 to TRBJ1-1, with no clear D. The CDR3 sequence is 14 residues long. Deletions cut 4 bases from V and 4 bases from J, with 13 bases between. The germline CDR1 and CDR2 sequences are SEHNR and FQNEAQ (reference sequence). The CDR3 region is CASSSEGWGTEAFF. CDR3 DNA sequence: TGTGCCAGCAGCTCAGAGGGTTGGGGCACTGAAGCTTTCTTT.

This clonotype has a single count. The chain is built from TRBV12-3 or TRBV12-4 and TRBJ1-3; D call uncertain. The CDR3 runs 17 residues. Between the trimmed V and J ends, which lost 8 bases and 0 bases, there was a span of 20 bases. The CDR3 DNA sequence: TGTGCCAGCCAACTACCACCGGAGCGGTCCTCTGGAAACACCATATATTTT. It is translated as CASQLPPERSSGNTIYF.

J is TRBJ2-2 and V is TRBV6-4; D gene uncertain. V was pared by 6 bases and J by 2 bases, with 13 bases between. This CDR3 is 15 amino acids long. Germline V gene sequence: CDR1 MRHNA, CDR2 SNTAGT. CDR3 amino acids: CASRTEHRNTGELFF. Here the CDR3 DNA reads TGTGCCAGCAGAACAGAACATCGTAACACCGGGGAGCTGTTTTTT.

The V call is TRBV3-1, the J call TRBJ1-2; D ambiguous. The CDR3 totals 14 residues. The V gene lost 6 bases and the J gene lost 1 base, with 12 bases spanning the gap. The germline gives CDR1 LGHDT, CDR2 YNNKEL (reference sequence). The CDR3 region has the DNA TGTGCCAGCAGTCCCCTCCGGAATAACTATGGCTACACCTTC. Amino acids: CASSPLRNNYGYTF.

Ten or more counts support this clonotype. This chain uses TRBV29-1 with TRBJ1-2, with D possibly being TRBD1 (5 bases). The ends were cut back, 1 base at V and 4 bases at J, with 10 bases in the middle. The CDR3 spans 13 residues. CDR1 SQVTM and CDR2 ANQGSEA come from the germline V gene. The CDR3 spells CSVEGGRGYGYTF. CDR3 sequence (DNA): TGCAGCGTTGAAGGGGGCCGGGGCTATGGCTACACCTTC.

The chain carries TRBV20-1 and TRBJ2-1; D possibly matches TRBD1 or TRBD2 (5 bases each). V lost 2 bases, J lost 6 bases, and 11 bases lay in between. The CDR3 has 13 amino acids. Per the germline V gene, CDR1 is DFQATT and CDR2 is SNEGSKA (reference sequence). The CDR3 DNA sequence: TGCAGTGCTAGACGGGGCACCTCCAATGAGCAGTTCTTC. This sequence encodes CSARRGTSNEQFF.

The CDR3 spells CASSFKDRGLVETQYF. The CDR3 DNA reads as TGTGCCAGCAGTTTTAAGGACAGGGGGCTGGTAGAGACCCAGTACTTC. The chain links TRBV12-3 or TRBV12-4 to TRBJ2-5; 11 nucleotides align to TRBD1. The CDR3 is 16 residues long. The V gene end was trimmed by 3 bases and the J gene end by 4 bases; junction bases not matched to a gene: 7.